This passage covers 25 T cell receptor beta chains from one sample sequenced in a study of metastatic and nonmetastatic thyroid tumors. TCRdb reanalyzed the PCR reads with MiXCR. The sample contains around 21,000 clones, approximately 35% of which appear only once. All patients reached thyroid surgery having received no treatment beforehand. The sample comprised tumor tissue. The receptors come from a female donor with papillary thyroid cancer or a benign thyroid nodule (not recorded which). Some clones in this sample may be carry-over from other donors' samples.

This CDR3 reads CASSQAGVDTQYF. The CDR3 DNA reads TGCGCCAGCAGCCAGGCAGGGGTAGATACGCAGTATTTT. The V gene is TRBV5-1, the J gene TRBJ2-3; D is possibly TRBD1 (6 bases). CDR3 length: 13 residues. Deletions cut 4 bases from V and 5 bases from J, with 11 bases between. Germline assignment: CDR1 SGHRS and CDR2 YFSETQ.

The gene calls are TRBV20-1 and TRBJ1-2, with 7 bases that match TRBD1. Trimming at V came to 5 bases and at J to 2 bases, leaving 5 bases not matched to a gene. The CDR3 is 13 residues long. The germline gives CDR1 DFQATT, CDR2 SNEGSKA (reference sequence). Here the CDR3 reads CSAQTGRNYGYTF. The CDR3 region has the DNA TGCAGTGCTCAGACAGGGCGGAACTATGGCTACACCTTC.

V gene TRBV10-3 combines with J gene TRBJ1-2; perhaps TRBD1 as D (6 bases). This CDR3 has 15 amino acids. V lost 2 bases to trimming and J lost 8 bases, with 18 bases between them. Germline CDR1 reads ENHRY; CDR2 reads SYGVKD. CDR3 in DNA: TGTGCCATCAGTGAGCCGGGTGACAGGACGGGGGGCTACACCTTC. This codes for CAISEPGDRTGGYTF.

There are a few counts of this clone. The rearrangement joins TRBV6-2 or TRBV6-3 to TRBJ2-1; a weak D match, TRBD2 (5 bases). Germline loops: CDR1 MNHEY, CDR2 SVGEGT. Trimming removed 0 bases at V and 7 bases at J, with 7 bases between. The CDR3 has 13 residues. The DNA of the CDR3 is TGTGCCAGCAGTTACTCGACGGGAAATGAGCAGTTCTTC. This gives the protein CASSYSTGNEQFF.

The chain carries TRBV12-3 or TRBV12-4 and TRBJ2-7; TRBD1 agrees at 8 bases. This CDR3 spans 14 amino acids. Germline trimming cut 5 bases from V and 2 bases from J; bases unmatched to any gene: 5. The DNA of the CDR3 is TGTGCCAGCAGTGATAACAGGGGGGCCTACGAGCAGTACTTC. The encoded protein is CASSDNRGAYEQYF.

The DNA of the CDR3 is TGCGCCAGCAGCACGGACAGGACAGAGCAGTACTTC. This codes for CASSTDRTEQYF. The chain combines TRBV5-1 with TRBJ2-7, with TRBD1 identical over 7 bases. V was clipped by 4 bases and J by 7 bases; unmatched bases: 5. This CDR3 region has 12 residues. The germline V gene encodes CDR1 SGHRS and CDR2 YFSETQ. Using reference TRBV5-1 and TRBJ2-7 for the parts outside the CDR3, the full variable domain is KAGVTQTPRYLIKTRGQQVTLSCSPISGHRSVSWYQQTPGQGLQFLFEYFSETQRNKGNFPGRFSGRQFSNSRSEMNVSTLELGDSALYLCASSTDRTEQYFGPGTRLTVT.

The chain carries TRBV6-2 or TRBV6-3 and TRBJ2-1, with unresolved D. Between the trimmed V and J ends, which lost 6 bases and 9 bases, there was a span of 15 bases. CDR1 is MNHEY, CDR2 SVGEGT, per germline. The CDR3 loop spans 13 amino acids. CDR3 coding DNA: TGTGCCAGCAGCCGTAGGGCAGGCGGTGAGCAGTTCTTC. It translates to CASSRRAGGEQFF.

The V call is TRBV6-2 or TRBV6-3, the J call TRBJ2-7; D unresolved. The CDR3 totals 16 residues. CDR1 MNHEY and CDR2 SVGEGT come from the germline V gene. Trimming removed 0 bases from V and 6 bases from J, with 18 bases in between. The DNA for the CDR3 is TGTGCCAGCAGTTACTCGACGGGTAACACATTGGGCGAGCAGTACTTC. It specifies CASSYSTGNTLGEQYF.

The J gene is TRBJ2-6, the V gene TRBV28; tentative D call: TRBD2 (6 bases). From germline, CDR1 is MDHEN and CDR2 SYDVKM. This CDR3 is 17 amino acids long. Trimming left V 7 bases short and J 2 bases short, with 18 bases between. CDR3 protein: CASTLGGAGTGANVLTF. The CDR3 nucleotides are TGTGCCAGCACCCTCGGCGGGGCAGGAACTGGGGCCAACGTCCTGACTTTC.

This clone is labeled as medium-sized. The chain joins TRBV11-2 to TRBJ2-7; 7 bases fit TRBD2. The CDR3 extends over 15 amino acids. Germline CDR1 reads SGHAT; CDR2 reads FQNNGV. V was clipped by 2 bases and J by 3 bases; unmatched bases: 7. The CDR3: CASSLTDSGGYEQYF. The CDR3 DNA is TGTGCCAGCAGCTTAACCGACTCGGGGGGCTACGAGCAGTACTTC.

The V call is TRBV11-2, the J call TRBJ1-1; perhaps TRBD1 as D (5 bases). Trimming cost V 7 bases and J 1 base, with 13 bases left between them. The CDR3 loop spans 14 amino acids. From germline, CDR1 is SGHAT and CDR2 FQNNGV. The CDR3 coding sequence is TGTGCCAGCACATTGGACACAGGGAACACTGAAGCTTTCTTT. It is translated as CASTLDTGNTEAFF.

The rearrangement uses TRBV5-5 and TRBJ1-1; D remains unclear. Germline lookup yields CDR1 SGHKS and CDR2 YYEKEE (reference sequence). V lost 1 base and J 0 bases, leaving 7 bases between the germline ends. CDR3 length: 14 amino acids. CDR3 sequence reads: CASSLQSMNTEAFF. CDR3 nucleotide sequence: TGTGCCAGCAGCTTGCAGAGTATGAACACTGAAGCTTTCTTT.

This clone occurred a few times. The chain is built from TRBV6-1 and TRBJ2-1; maybe TRBD2 (6 bases). The V and J ends lost 4 bases and 7 bases respectively, with 14 bases between them. CDR3 size: 14 residues. CDR1 MNHNS and CDR2 SASEGT come from the germline V gene. The CDR3 coding sequence is TGTGCCAGCAGTGCTTATGGGGGGTGGAATGAGCAGTTCTTC. Protein product: CASSAYGGWNEQFF.

V is TRBV20-1 and J is TRBJ2-6; D is perhaps TRBD2 (5 bases). The CDR3 length is 16 residues. Germline V lookup: CDR1 DFQATT, CDR2 SNEGSKA (reference sequence). Deletions cut 0 bases from V and 0 bases from J, with 9 bases between. The CDR3 DNA is TGCAGTGCTAGAGATTTCCGGGACTCTGGGGCCAACGTCCTGACTTTC. This encodes CSARDFRDSGANVLTF.

This clone occurred a few times. Here the CDR3 DNA reads TGTGCCAGTAACCTGGGGCGGGAGTGGAGCTACGAGCAGTACTTC. Translating gives CASNLGREWSYEQYF. The V gene is TRBV19, the J gene TRBJ2-7; 7 nucleotides match TRBD2. This CDR3 spans 15 amino acids. CDR1 LNHDA and CDR2 SQIVND come from the germline V gene (reference sequence). The V segment lost 7 bases and the J segment 3 bases; nucleotides outside the gene matches: 12.

The chain joins TRBV6-1 to TRBJ2-1; D could derive from TRBD1 or TRBD2 (5 bases each). The CDR3 extends over 13 amino acids. V lost 4 bases and J lost 8, with 12 bases in between. The germline CDR1 and CDR2 sequences are MNHNS and SASEGT. The CDR3 sequence: CASSGDGADEQFF. The CDR3 DNA reads as TGTGCCAGCAGTGGGGACGGTGCTGATGAGCAGTTCTTC.

In its sample, this clone was seen a few times. The chain has TRBV24-1 and TRBJ2-1; TRBD1 aligns across 9 bases. Trimming removed 4 bases from V and 10 bases from J; junction bases left unmatched: 10. The CDR3 totals 15 residues. CDR1 is KGHDR, CDR2 SFDVKD, per germline. Written as DNA, the CDR3 is TGTGCCACCAGTGACCTGGACAGGGGAGTGGAAGAGCAGTTCTTC. Its translation: CATSDLDRGVEEQFF.

This clone was found a few times. The chain couples TRBV5-1 to TRBJ2-6; TRBD2 matches 8 bases. Germline V gives CDR1 SGHRS, CDR2 YFSETQ. The V and J ends lost 0 bases and 0 bases, in that order; junction bases with no gene match: 2. The CDR3 loop spans 17 amino acids. CDR3 nucleotides: TGCGCCAGCAGCTTGGACGGGGGGGCCTCTGGGGCCAACGTCCTGACTTTC. Translated: CASSLDGGASGANVLTF.

This chain links TRBV30 with TRBJ1-1, with a tentative D call TRBD1 (5 bases). V lost 3 bases and J 3 bases, leaving 17 bases between the germline ends. The CDR3 length is 15 residues. The germline CDR1 and CDR2 sequences are GTSNPN and SVGIG (reference sequence). CDR3 protein: CAWSLTVQADTEAFF. Here the CDR3 DNA reads TGTGCCTGGAGCCTTACCGTACAGGCGGACACTGAAGCTTTCTTT.

The CDR3 protein is CASSSPGSGAGELFF. CDR3 coding DNA: TGCGCCAGCAGCTCTCCCGGGAGTGGCGCCGGGGAGCTGTTTTTT. V is TRBV5-1 and J is TRBJ2-2; possibly TRBD2 for D (6 bases). With 3 bases removed from V and 6 bases from J, the gap between germline ends came to 15 bases. From germline, CDR1 is SGHRS and CDR2 YFSETQ. CDR3 size: 15 residues.

This clone was counted a few times. The rearrangement uses TRBV6-5 and TRBJ2-2; the D gene is possibly TRBD2 (6 bases). Germline V gives CDR1 MNHEY, CDR2 SVGAGI. V lost 1 base and J 7 bases, leaving 13 bases between the germline ends. This CDR3 has 15 amino acids. As DNA, the CDR3 is TGTGCCAGCAGTTACTTTAGCGGCACCGGCGGGGAGCTGTTTTTT. Translated: CASSYFSGTGGELFF.

Only a few counts were recorded for this clone. The chain employs TRBV27 and TRBJ2-1; D gene unclear. Germline V gene data show CDR1 as MNHEY and CDR2 as SMNVEV (reference sequence). The germline V and J ends were trimmed by 6 bases and 6 bases, with 3 bases remaining between them. The CDR3 loop spans 10 amino acids. The chain's CDR3 is CASSPNEQFF. In DNA, the CDR3 is TGTGCCAGCAGCCCCAATGAGCAGTTCTTC.

This clone was recorded a few times. This sequence joins TRBV6-1 and TRBJ2-2, with TRBD2 matching over 12 bases. The CDR3 contains 17 residues. J was trimmed by 4 bases and V by 3 bases; bases with no gene match: 6. Germline-derived CDR1 and CDR2 are MNHNS and SASEGT. The CDR3 DNA reads as TGTGCCAGCAGTGAGTGGCTAGCGGGAGGGAGCACCGGGGAGCTGTTTTTT. It is translated as CASSEWLAGGSTGELFF.

As to this clone: Just one base apart from a much larger clone, this may be a read error. The CDR3 loop is CAGSEPGTGQETQYF. The CDR3 DNA sequence: TGCGCCGGCAGTGAGCCGGGGACAGGGCAAGAGACCCAGTACTTC. J is TRBJ2-5 and V is TRBV10-2; TRBD1 aligns across 9 bases. This CDR3 is 15 amino acids long. Germline CDR1 is WSHSY and CDR2 is SAAADI.

This clone was picked up a small number of times. V gene TRBV12-3 or TRBV12-4 combines with J gene TRBJ2-3, with no clear D. V lost 2 bases and J lost 4, with 4 bases in between. CDR3 length equals 12 residues. As DNA, the CDR3 is TGTGCCAGCAGTTTATCATCAGATACGCAGTATTTT. It specifies CASSLSSDTQYF.